The 6 T cell receptor beta chains listed next were all sequenced from one sample in a study of T cells in Graves' hyperthyroidism and ophthalmopathy. Researchers amplified the TCR beta CDR3 regions from RNA transcripts. Researchers ran a first-round RT-PCR on the TCR CDR3 using the HTBI primer set. One entry per CDR3 protein results from TCRdb running MiXCR on the multiplex PCR reads. The sample has around 480,000 distinct CDR3 sequences, roughly 14% seen once. Material: blood. The source is a woman younger than 30 with Graves' hyperthyroidism.

This clonotype appeared a few times. The chain carries TRBV5-1 and TRBJ2-5, with 9 bases that match TRBD1. CDR3 size: 15 residues. From germline, CDR1 is SGHRS and CDR2 YFSETQ. V was pared by 0 bases and J by 4 bases, with 4 bases of the junction left unmatched. In DNA, the CDR3 is TGCGCCAGCAGCTTGGATGGGACAGGGCTAGAGACCCAGTACTTC. Translation: CASSLDGTGLETQYF.

This clonotype was recorded many times. V usage is TRBV12-3 or TRBV12-4 and J usage is TRBJ1-2; no firm D call. This CDR3 is built from 15 residues. V was pared by 3 bases and J by 5 bases, with 16 bases between. CDR3 sequence: CASSFSTRTRYGYTF. The CDR3 coding sequence is TGTGCCAGCAGTTTTTCGACACGGACTCGATATGGCTACACCTTC.

The rearrangement links TRBV28 to TRBJ2-7; 7 nucleotides agree with TRBD1. CDR1 MDHEN and CDR2 SYDVKM come from the germline V gene. The CDR3 runs to 13 residues. With 3 bases clipped from V and 4 bases from J, the junction kept 3 bases outside the gene matches. CDR3 protein: CASSFSGGYEQYF. In nucleotides, the CDR3 is TGTGCCAGCAGTTTCTCAGGGGGTTACGAGCAGTACTTC.

This clonotype came up a few times. The rearrangement uses TRBV30 and TRBJ2-7; D possibly uses TRBD1 or TRBD2 (5 bases each). Between the trimmed V and J ends, which lost 2 bases and 5 bases, there was a span of 13 bases. CDR1 is GTSNPN, CDR2 SVGIG, per germline (reference sequence). The CDR3 extends over 13 amino acids. The DNA for the CDR3 is TGTGCCTGGAGTCCCTCTTTGGGGGACGAGCAGTACGTC. Translation: CAWSPSLGDEQYV.

Points on this clonotype: A much larger clone sits a single nucleotide away, making a read error possible. This chain uses TRBV27 with TRBJ2-3; D remains unclear. The V end was cut by 1 base, the J end by 6 bases, with 14 bases between. Per the germline V gene, CDR1 is MNHEY and CDR2 is SMNVEV (reference sequence). The length of the CDR3 is 15 residues. DNA of the CDR3: TGTGCCAGCAGTTTATTGTTGGTCCCCCACGATACGCAGTATTTT. Translating gives CASSLLLVPHDTQYF.

This clonotype came up a few times. The V and J genes are TRBV9 and TRBJ1-2; perhaps TRBD1 as D (6 bases). The CDR3 spans 14 residues. The ends were cut back, 5 bases at V and 5 bases at J, with 16 bases in the middle. CDR1 and CDR2 from the germline V gene are SGDLS and YYNGEE. The CDR3 coding sequence is TGTGCCAGCAGAACTACCGGGACACCTTATGGCTACACCTTC. It codes for CASRTTGTPYGYTF.